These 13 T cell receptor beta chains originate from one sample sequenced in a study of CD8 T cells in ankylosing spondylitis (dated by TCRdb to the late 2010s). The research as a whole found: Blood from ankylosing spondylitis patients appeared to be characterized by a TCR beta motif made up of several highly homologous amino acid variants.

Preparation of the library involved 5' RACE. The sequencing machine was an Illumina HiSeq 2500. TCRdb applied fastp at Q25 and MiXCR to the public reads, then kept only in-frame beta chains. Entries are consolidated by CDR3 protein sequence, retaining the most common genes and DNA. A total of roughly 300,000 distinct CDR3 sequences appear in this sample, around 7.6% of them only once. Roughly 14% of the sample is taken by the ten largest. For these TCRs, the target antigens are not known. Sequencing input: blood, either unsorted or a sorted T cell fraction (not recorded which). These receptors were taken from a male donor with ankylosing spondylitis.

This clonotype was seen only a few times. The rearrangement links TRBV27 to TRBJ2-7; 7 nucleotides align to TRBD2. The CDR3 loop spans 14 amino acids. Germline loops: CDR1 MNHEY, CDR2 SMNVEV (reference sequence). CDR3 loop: CATHRAGVPYEQYF. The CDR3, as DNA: TGTGCAACACACCGGGCGGGAGTTCCGTACGAGCAGTACTTC.

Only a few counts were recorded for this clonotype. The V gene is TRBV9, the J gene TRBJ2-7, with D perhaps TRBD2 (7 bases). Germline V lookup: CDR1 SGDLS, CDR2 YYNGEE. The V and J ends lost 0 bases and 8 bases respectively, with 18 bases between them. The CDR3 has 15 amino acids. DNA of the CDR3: TGTGCCAGCAGCGTAGACCCAGGGGAGGGCCTTCAGCAGTACTTC. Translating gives CASSVDPGEGLQQYF.

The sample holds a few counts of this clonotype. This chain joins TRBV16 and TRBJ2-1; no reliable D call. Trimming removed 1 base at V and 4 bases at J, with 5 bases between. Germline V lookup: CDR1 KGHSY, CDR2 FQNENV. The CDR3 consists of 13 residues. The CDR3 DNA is TGTGCCAGCAGCCAATTTCAGTACAATGAGCAGTTCTTC. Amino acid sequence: CASSQFQYNEQFF.

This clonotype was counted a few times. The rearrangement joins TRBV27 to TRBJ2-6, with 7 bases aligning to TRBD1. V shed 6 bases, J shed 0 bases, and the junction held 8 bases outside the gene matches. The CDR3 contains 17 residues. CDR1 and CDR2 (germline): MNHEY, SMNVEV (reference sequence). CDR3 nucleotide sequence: TGTGCCAGCAGACGTATAGGGGGCGCCTCTGGGGCCAACGTCCTGACTTTC. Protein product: CASRRIGGASGANVLTF. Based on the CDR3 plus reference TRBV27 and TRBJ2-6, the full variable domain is EAQVTQNPRYLITVTGKKLTVTCSQNMNHEYMSWYRQDPGLGLRQIYYSMNVEVTDKGDVPEGYKVSRKEKRNFPLILESPSPNQTSLYFCASRRIGGASGANVLTFGAGSRLTVL.

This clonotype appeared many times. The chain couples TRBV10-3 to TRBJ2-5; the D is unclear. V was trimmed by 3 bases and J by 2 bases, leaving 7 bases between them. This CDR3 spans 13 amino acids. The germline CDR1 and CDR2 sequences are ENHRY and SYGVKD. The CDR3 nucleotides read TGTGCCATCAGTGACGCAGGACAAGAGACCCAGTACTTC. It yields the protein CAISDAGQETQYF.

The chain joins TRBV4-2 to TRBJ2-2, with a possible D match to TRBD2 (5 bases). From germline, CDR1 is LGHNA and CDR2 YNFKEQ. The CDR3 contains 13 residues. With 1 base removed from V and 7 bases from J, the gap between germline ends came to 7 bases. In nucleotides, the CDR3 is TGTGCCAGCAGCCAAGGAGGGAACGGGGAGCTGTTTTTT. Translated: CASSQGGNGELFF.

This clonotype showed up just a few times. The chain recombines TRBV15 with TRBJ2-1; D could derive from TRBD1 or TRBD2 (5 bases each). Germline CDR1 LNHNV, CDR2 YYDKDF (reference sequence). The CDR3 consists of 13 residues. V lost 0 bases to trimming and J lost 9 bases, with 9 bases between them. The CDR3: CATSRDRDGEQFF. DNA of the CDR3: TGTGCCACCAGCAGAGATCGGGACGGTGAGCAGTTCTTC.

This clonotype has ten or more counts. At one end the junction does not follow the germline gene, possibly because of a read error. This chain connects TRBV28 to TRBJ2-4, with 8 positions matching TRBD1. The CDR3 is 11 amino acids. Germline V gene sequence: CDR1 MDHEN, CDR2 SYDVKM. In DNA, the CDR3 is TGTGCCAGCACCGTCCAGGGGGCCCAATTCTTC. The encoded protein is CASTVQGAQFF.

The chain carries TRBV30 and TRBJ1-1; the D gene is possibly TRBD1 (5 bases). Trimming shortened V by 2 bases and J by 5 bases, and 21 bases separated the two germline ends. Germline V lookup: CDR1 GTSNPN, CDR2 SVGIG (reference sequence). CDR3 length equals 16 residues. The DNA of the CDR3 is TGTGCCTGGAGTAAGACTCGACAGTTCAGGCCTACTGAAGCTTTCTTT. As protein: CAWSKTRQFRPTEAFF.

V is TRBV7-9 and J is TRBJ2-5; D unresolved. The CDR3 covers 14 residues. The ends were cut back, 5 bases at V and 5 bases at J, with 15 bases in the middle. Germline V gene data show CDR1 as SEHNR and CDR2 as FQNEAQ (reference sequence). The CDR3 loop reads CASSPWTNAETQYF. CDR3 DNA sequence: TGTGCCAGCAGCCCCTGGACCAACGCGGAGACCCAGTACTTC.

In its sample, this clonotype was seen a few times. CDR3 sequence: CASRTRTLGELFF. The CDR3 DNA sequence: TGTGCCAGCAGAACCCGGACTCTCGGGGAGCTGTTTTTT. The J gene is TRBJ2-2, the V gene TRBV12-3 or TRBV12-4; a weak D match, TRBD2 (5 bases). This CDR3 has 13 amino acids. Trimming removed 6 bases at V and 7 bases at J, with 12 bases between.

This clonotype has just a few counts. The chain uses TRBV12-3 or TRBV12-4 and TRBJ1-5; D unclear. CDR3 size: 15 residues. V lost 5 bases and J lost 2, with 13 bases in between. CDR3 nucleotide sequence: TGTGCCAGCAGTACCACCGGAGGGCGCAATCAGCCCCAGCATTTT. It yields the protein CASSTTGGRNQPQHF.

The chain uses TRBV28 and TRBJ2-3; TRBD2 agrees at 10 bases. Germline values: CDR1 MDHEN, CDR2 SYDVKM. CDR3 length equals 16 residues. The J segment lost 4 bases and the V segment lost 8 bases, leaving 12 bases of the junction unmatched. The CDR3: CASSGSGRAAADTQYF. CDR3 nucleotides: TGTGCCAGCTCGGGCAGCGGGAGGGCAGCGGCAGATACGCAGTATTTT.